These 14 T cell receptor beta chains came from one sample sequenced in a study of blood T cell repertoires in COVID-19. Generated by immunoSEQ multiplex PCR, the TCRdb table keeps only in-frame clones and is missing some. The repertoire holds over 250,000 clones, with around 86% as singletons. Specimen: peripheral blood. These receptors all stem from a man aged 35 to 55 who had recovered from COVID-19.

The rearrangement uses TRBV6-4 and TRBJ1-2; 9 nucleotides agree with TRBD1. V gave up 6 bases and J gave up 9 bases; unmatched junction bases: 8. The CDR3 length is 13 residues. Looked up from germline, CDR1 is MRHNA and CDR2 is SNTAGT. DNA of the CDR3: TGTGCCAGCAGAGCCGGGACAGGGTGGAGCTACACCTTC. Protein: CASRAGTGWSYTF.

This clone was counted a few times. DNA of the CDR3: TGCGCCAGCAGCCCCCTGCGGGGGGCGTCGCCCCCAACTAATGAAAAACTGTTTTTT. Translated: CASSPLRGASPPTNEKLFF. The chain employs TRBV4-3 and TRBJ1-4; maybe TRBD1 (6 bases). Germline V lookup: CDR1 LGHNA, CDR2 YSLEER. V dropped 4 bases and J dropped 0 bases, with 21 bases sitting between them. CDR3 length: 19 amino acids.

This chain joins TRBV7-2 and TRBJ2-7; TRBD2 is a possible D gene (6 bases). The CDR3 loop spans 13 amino acids. V lost 5 bases and J lost 2, with 10 bases in between. Germline lookup yields CDR1 SGHTA and CDR2 FQGNSA. The CDR3 DNA follows: TGTGCCAGCAGCCGGGACTTCACCTACGAGCAGTACTTC. This translates into CASSRDFTYEQYF.

The rearrangement uses TRBV7-9 and TRBJ1-2; tentative D call: TRBD1 (5 bases). The CDR3 is 14 amino acids. V was cut by 4 bases and J by 1 base, with 10 bases left in between. Looked up from germline, CDR1 is SEHNR and CDR2 is FQNEAQ (reference sequence). CDR3 sequence (DNA): TGTGCCAGCAGCTACTTGCAGGGTAACTATGGCTACACCTTC. This sequence encodes CASSYLQGNYGYTF.

The chain joins TRBV14 to TRBJ2-4, with D unresolved. The V gene lost 3 bases and the J gene lost 0 bases, with 6 bases spanning the gap. Germline assignment: CDR1 SGHDN and CDR2 FVKESK. This CDR3 contains 14 residues. For the CDR3, the DNA is TGTGCCAGCAGCCAGACATTAGCCAAAAACATTCAGTACTTC. Translated, it gives CASSQTLAKNIQYF.

V usage is TRBV27 and J usage is TRBJ1-5, with 10 positions matching TRBD1. Per the germline V gene, CDR1 is MNHEY and CDR2 is SMNVEV (reference sequence). This CDR3 region has 15 residues. The V segment lost 4 bases and the J segment 7 bases; nucleotides outside the gene matches: 7. The CDR3 coding sequence is TGTGCCAGCAGTTCGGACAGGGGGAGAGAACAGCCCCAGCATTTT. Translation gives CASSSDRGREQPQHF.

In its sample, this clone was seen once. CDR3 protein: CASSLELAGSLITGELFF. Here the CDR3 DNA reads TGTGCCAGCAGCTTAGAACTAGCGGGCTCCCTTATAACCGGGGAGCTGTTTTTT. This sequence joins TRBV11-3 and TRBJ2-2; TRBD2 aligns across 9 bases. V shed 0 bases and J 5 bases; nucleotides not matched to a gene: 10. Germline CDR1 is SGHNT and CDR2 is YENEEA. The CDR3 totals 18 residues.

V and J are TRBV25-1 and TRBJ1-1; D is perhaps TRBD1 (6 bases). This CDR3 has 13 amino acids. V was clipped by 6 bases and J by 11 bases, with 19 bases between them. The germline V gene encodes CDR1 MGHDK and CDR2 SYGVNS. The CDR3 protein is CASSLQGGFRAFF. In DNA, the CDR3 is TGTGCCAGCAGCCTACAGGGTGGATTTCGTGCTTTCTTT.

The chain recombines TRBV11-2 with TRBJ2-7, with 7 bases aligning to TRBD1. The CDR3 covers 16 residues. V lost 3 bases, J lost 2 bases, and 10 bases stayed unmatched. Germline assignment: CDR1 SGHAT and CDR2 FQNNGV. As DNA, the CDR3 is TGTGCCAGCAGCTTGGGGTCGACAGGGCCTCCCTACGAGCAGTACTTC. Protein sequence: CASSLGSTGPPYEQYF.

This clone was seen a single time. The chain couples TRBV15 to TRBJ1-1, with 7 positions matching TRBD1. This CDR3 region has 15 residues. V lost 1 base, J lost 3 bases, and 5 bases stayed unmatched. The V gene's germline CDR1 is LNHNV and CDR2 YYDKDF (reference sequence). For the CDR3, the DNA is TGTGCCACCAGCAGAGCGACAGGGTCTGACACTGAAGCTTTCTTT. This translates into CATSRATGSDTEAFF.

This clone has only one observation. The genes are TRBV6-4 and TRBJ1-1; D is unresolved. The CDR3 loop spans 15 amino acids. V lost 8 bases to trimming and J lost 2 bases, with 18 bases between them. The germline gives CDR1 MRHNA, CDR2 SNTAGT. The CDR3 loop is CASGYRLRSNTEAFF. The CDR3 DNA reads as TGTGCCAGCGGATACCGACTTCGGTCTAACACTGAAGCTTTCTTT.

The rearrangement uses TRBV27 and TRBJ2-7, with 8 bases identical to TRBD2. CDR1 and CDR2 from the germline V gene are MNHEY and SMNVEV (reference sequence). V gave up 4 bases and J gave up 0 bases; unmatched junction bases: 8. There are 16 residues in the CDR3. CDR3: CASSSIGTSSSYEQYF. The CDR3 DNA sequence: TGTGCCAGCAGTTCCATCGGGACTAGTAGCTCCTACGAGCAGTACTTC.

The chain recombines TRBV3-1 (or the pseudogene TRBV3-2) with TRBJ1-1; weak D call: TRBD1 (6 bases). Germline lookup yields CDR1 LGHDT and CDR2 YNNKEL (reference sequence). This CDR3 is built from 14 residues. V lost 6 bases and J lost 7, with 18 bases in between. The CDR3 here is CASSRGAASLEAFF. The CDR3, as DNA: TGTGCCAGCAGTCGGGGGGCAGCTAGCCTTGAAGCTTTCTTT.

The V gene is TRBV9, the J gene TRBJ2-1; 10 bases are a match to TRBD2. The CDR3 runs 13 residues. Germline CDR1 and CDR2: SGDLS and YYNGEE. Losses at the gene ends were 7 bases for V and 7 bases for J; bases not matched to a gene: 5. Written as DNA, the CDR3 is TGTGCCAGCCGCTCTAGCGGGAGTAATGAGCAGTTCTTC. This gives the protein CASRSSGSNEQFF.